This is a list of T cell receptor beta chains from one sample in a study of T cells in Graves' hyperthyroidism and ophthalmopathy. TCRdb re-derived calls from the multiplex PCR reads in MiXCR, one entry per CDR3 protein. Of about 350,000 distinct CDR3 sequences in the sample, about 15% were seen once. The sample comprised blood. These receptor sequences come from a woman aged 30 to 39 with Graves' hyperthyroidism that later progressed to Graves' ophthalmopathy. The CDR3 runs from the conserved cysteine through the conserved F or W. D genes are given only for firm matches. A clone size is listed for some rows: how often the clone was seen (once, few, many), or a class if it is expanded.

j_call d_call clone_size v_call cdr3_aa cdr3_nt
TRBJ2-1 - - TRBV10-3 CAISEPRQGGGYNEQFF TGTGCCATCAGTGAGCCGCGGCAGGGTGGAGGATACAATGAGCAGTTCTTC
TRBJ1-5 - few TRBV4-2 CASSQVEGNQPQHF TGTGCCAGCAGCCAAGTAGAGGGTAATCAGCCCCAGCATTTT
TRBJ2-5 - many TRBV30 CAWSVAPGYQETQYF TGTGCCTGGAGTGTAGCGCCTGGGTACCAAGAGACCCAGTACTTC
TRBJ2-1 - - TRBV4-1 CASRGAGRSYNEQFF TGCGCCAGCAGGGGGGCGGGGCGATCCTACAATGAGCAGTTCTTC
TRBJ2-1 - many TRBV18 CASSPDLPSTNEQFF TGTGCCAGCTCACCAGACTTACCCTCAACAAATGAGCAGTTCTTC
TRBJ2-3 - many TRBV3-1 CASSPAGALSTDTQYF TGTGCCAGCAGCCCCGCGGGGGCCCTTAGCACAGATACGCAGTATTTT
TRBJ1-1 TRBD1 many TRBV24-1 CATSDPGQGNTEAFF TGTGCCACCAGTGACCCGGGACAGGGGAACACTGAAGCTTTCTTT
TRBJ1-1 - many TRBV30 CAWGRGSDTEAFF TGTGCCTGGGGTAGGGGCAGTGACACTGAAGCTTTCTTT
TRBJ1-1 - many TRBV27 CASSIPGPNTEAFF TGTGCCAGCAGTATCCCCGGGCCGAACACTGAAGCTTTCTTT
TRBJ2-5 - many TRBV28 CASSPLGPQETQYF TGTGCCAGCAGTCCATTAGGCCCCCAGGAGACCCAGTACTTC
TRBJ1-5 - many TRBV6-1 CASSLRTDYMYSNQPQHF TGTGCCAGCAGTCTAAGGACGGACTATATGTATAGCAATCAGCCCCAGCATTTT
TRBJ2-5 - - TRBV28 CASGDELETQYF TGTGCCAGCGGTGACGAGTTGGAGACCCAGTACTTC
TRBJ1-1 - many TRBV5-1 CASSGLVNTEAFF TGCGCCAGCAGCGGACTGGTGAACACTGAAGCTTTCTTT
TRBJ2-2 - many TRBV18 CASSLPLSTTTGELFF TGTGCCAGCTCACTACCCCTGTCCACGACTACCGGGGAGCTGTTTTTT
TRBJ1-4 - many TRBV12-3/TRBV12-4 CASSIRWGREKLFF TGTGCCAGCAGCATTCGCTGGGGAAGGGAAAAACTGTTTTTT
TRBJ1-2 - many TRBV6-5 CASSYSISYLEGGYTF TGTGCCAGCAGTTACTCGATAAGTTACCTAGAGGGTGGCTACACCTTC
TRBJ2-7 - few TRBV6-1 CASRAGQVYEQYF TGTGCCAGCAGAGCGGGACAGGTTTACGAGCAGTACTTC
TRBJ2-3 - - TRBV7-9 CASSRPSTDTQYF TGTGCCAGCAGCAGACCGTCCACAGATACGCAGTATTTT
TRBJ2-1 TRBD2 - TRBV10-1 CASSPGLANEQFF TGCGCCAGCAGCCCGGGACTAGCCAATGAGCAGTTCTTC
TRBJ2-5 TRBD1 few TRBV9 CASSVALGDRGSPQYF TGTGCCAGCAGCGTAGCTTTAGGGGACAGGGGTTCGCCCCAGTACTTC
TRBJ1-2 TRBD1 - TRBV12-3/TRBV12-4 CASSLDRGLTYGYTF TGTGCCAGCAGTTTAGACAGGGGCCTGACCTATGGCTACACCTTC
TRBJ2-5 - - TRBV9 CASSVDRGTQYF TGTGCCAGCAGCGTAGACAGAGGGACCCAGTACTTC
TRBJ1-5 - many TRBV24-1 CATSDGRAGTGQPQHF TGTGCCACCAGTGATGGGAGGGCAGGGACCGGTCAGCCCCAGCATTTT
TRBJ2-1 - many TRBV19 CASSIAEQQFF TGTGCCAGTAGTATAGCCGAGCAGCAGTTCTTC
TRBJ1-1 - many TRBV28 CAHEGLGVAFF TGTGCTCACGAGGGGCTGGGTGTCGCTTTCTTT
TRBJ1-6 - many TRBV27 CASSLGAQSPLHF TGTGCCAGCAGTTTAGGGGCACAGTCACCCCTCCACTTT
TRBJ2-3 - many TRBV28 CASSPPAGADTQYF TGTGCCAGCAGTCCCCCGGCGGGCGCAGATACGCAGTATTTT
TRBJ2-1 TRBD2 many TRBV2 CASSESTSGSYNEQFF TGTGCCAGCAGTGAAAGCACTAGCGGGTCCTACAATGAGCAGTTCTTC
TRBJ1-2 - - TRBV29-1 CSVLLPLGYTF TGCAGCGTGCTACTACCTTTAGGCTACACCTTC
TRBJ2-3 TRBD2 - TRBV6-2/TRBV6-3 CASSYGLAGAGDTQYF TGTGCCAGCAGTTACGGGCTAGCGGGAGCGGGAGATACGCAGTATTTT
TRBJ2-7 TRBD1 many TRBV6-1 CASSEVQGATYEQYF TGTGCCAGCAGTGAGGTCCAGGGGGCCACCTACGAGCAGTACTTC
TRBJ1-5 TRBD1 many TRBV10-3 CAITGQVNQPQHF TGTGCCATCACTGGACAGGTTAATCAGCCCCAGCATTTT
TRBJ2-3 - many TRBV28 CASSRIDSQPTDTQYF TGTGCCAGCAGCCGTATCGACAGCCAACCCACAGATACGCAGTATTTT
TRBJ1-3 - - TRBV5-1 CASSPRAGTPSGNTIYF TGCGCCAGCAGCCCACGAGCAGGCACCCCCTCTGGAAACACCATATATTTT
TRBJ2-7 TRBD1 many TRBV5-1 CASSLGDRDHEQYF TGCGCCAGCAGCTTGGGGGACAGGGACCACGAGCAGTACTTC
TRBJ2-7 TRBD2 many TRBV2 CASAGGHTYEQYF TGTGCCAGCGCGGGAGGGCATACCTACGAGCAGTACTTC
TRBJ1-2 - many TRBV2 CASSELGNGNYGYTF TGTGCCAGCAGTGAGCTTGGGAATGGTAACTATGGCTACACCTTC
TRBJ2-3 - once TRBV13 CASSLGRGKGTDTQYF TGTGCCAGCAGCTTAGGTCGGGGGAAGGGGACAGATACGCAGTATTTT
TRBJ2-7 - many TRBV6-1 CASSGGTGESYEQYF TGTGCCAGCAGTGGAGGGACGGGAGAGTCCTACGAGCAGTACTTC
TRBJ2-7 - many TRBV2 CASTWTAIYEQYF TGTGCCAGCACGTGGACAGCTATTTACGAGCAGTACTTC
TRBJ1-4 - few TRBV5-1 CASSPESSTNEKLFF TGCGCCAGCAGCCCCGAAAGCTCAACTAATGAAAAACTGTTTTTT
TRBJ2-1 TRBD2 many TRBV28 CASSSDLSGSSYNEQFF TGTGCCAGCAGTTCGGACCTTAGCGGGAGCTCCTACAATGAGCAGTTCTTC
TRBJ2-1 - many TRBV2 CASSEDRVGEQFF TGTGCCAGCAGTGAAGATAGGGTCGGTGAGCAGTTCTTC
TRBJ1-1 TRBD1 - TRBV12-3/TRBV12-4 CASSPGQGSGAFF TGTGCCAGCAGTCCGGGACAGGGGTCGGGAGCTTTCTTT
TRBJ2-2 - many TRBV30 CAWSVVDTGELFF TGTGCCTGGAGTGTAGTAGACACCGGGGAGCTGTTTTTT
TRBJ1-2 TRBD1 many TRBV12-3/TRBV12-4 CASSRGTGNGYTF TGTGCCAGCAGTCGAGGGACAGGAAATGGCTACACCTTC
TRBJ2-5 TRBD1 many TRBV4-2 CASSQTAGTEETQYF TGTGCCAGCAGCCAAACCGCCGGGACAGAAGAGACCCAGTACTTC
TRBJ2-7 TRBD2 many TRBV10-2 CASSVTSGNEQYF TGCGCCAGCAGTGTGACTAGCGGGAACGAGCAGTACTTC
TRBJ2-3 - many TRBV11-2 CASSLGGDTDTQYF TGTGCCAGCAGCCTCGGGGGTGACACAGATACGCAGTATTTT